Sequencing of this TCR beta chain was carried out in a study of identical twins. TCRdb re-analysed the 5' RACE reads in MiXCR, keeping a single row per CDR3 protein. The table includes about 890,000 distinct CDR3 sequences, 10% to 15% detected once. The CDR3 covers 14 residues. The germline CDR1 and CDR2 sequences are SGHRS and YFSETQ. Trimming removed 2 bases at V and 3 bases at J, with 11 bases between. The table lists this clonotype with a few counts. A read error is likely, as this CDR3 ends without the conserved phenylalanine or tryptophan. The same specimen was also included in a second study, on yellow fever vaccine responses in identical twins.

Sequenced material: PBMCs. The rearrangement uses TRBV5-1 and TRBJ1-1; a possible D gene is TRBD1 (6 bases). The sequence derives from a woman aged 18-29 years in good health. CDR3 sequence reads: CASSFWGADTEAFL. The CDR3 DNA reads TGCGCCAGCAGCTTTTGGGGGGCTGACACTGAAGCTTTCCTT.